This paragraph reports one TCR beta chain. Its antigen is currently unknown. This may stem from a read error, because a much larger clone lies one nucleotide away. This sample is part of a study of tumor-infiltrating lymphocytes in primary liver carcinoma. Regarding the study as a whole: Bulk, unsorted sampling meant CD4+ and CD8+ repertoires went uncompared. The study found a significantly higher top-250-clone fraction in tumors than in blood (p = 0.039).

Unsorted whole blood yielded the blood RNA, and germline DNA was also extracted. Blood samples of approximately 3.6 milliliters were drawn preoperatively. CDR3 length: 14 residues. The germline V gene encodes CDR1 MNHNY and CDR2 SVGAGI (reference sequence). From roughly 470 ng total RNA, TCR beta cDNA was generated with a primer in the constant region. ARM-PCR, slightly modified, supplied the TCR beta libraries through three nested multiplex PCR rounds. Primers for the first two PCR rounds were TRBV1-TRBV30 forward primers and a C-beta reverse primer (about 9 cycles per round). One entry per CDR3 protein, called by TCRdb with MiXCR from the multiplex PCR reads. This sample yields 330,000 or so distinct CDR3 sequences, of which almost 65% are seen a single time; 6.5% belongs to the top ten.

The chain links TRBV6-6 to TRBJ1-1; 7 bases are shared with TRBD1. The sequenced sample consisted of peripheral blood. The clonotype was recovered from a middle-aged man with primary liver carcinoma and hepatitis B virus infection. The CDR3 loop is CANSYSQGDTEAFF. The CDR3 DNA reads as TGTGCCAACAGTTACTCCCAGGGGGATACTGAAGCTTTCTTT.